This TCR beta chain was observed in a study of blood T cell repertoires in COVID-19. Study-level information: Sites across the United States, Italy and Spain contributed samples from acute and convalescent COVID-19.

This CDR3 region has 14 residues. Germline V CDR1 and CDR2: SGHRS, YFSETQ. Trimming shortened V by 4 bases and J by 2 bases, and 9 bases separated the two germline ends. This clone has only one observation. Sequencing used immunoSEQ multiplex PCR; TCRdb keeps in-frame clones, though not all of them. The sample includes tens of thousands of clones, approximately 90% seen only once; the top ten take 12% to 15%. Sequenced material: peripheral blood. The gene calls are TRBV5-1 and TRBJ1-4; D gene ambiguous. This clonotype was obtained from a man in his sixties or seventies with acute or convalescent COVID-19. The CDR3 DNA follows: TGCGCCAGCAGCGAACTTACCACTAATGAAAAACTGTTTTTT. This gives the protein CASSELTTNEKLFF.